Below, 6 T cell receptor beta chains from the same sample are listed, as sequenced in a study of blood T cell repertoires in COVID-19. Sequenced by immunoSEQ multiplex PCR; TCRdb stores in-frame clones only, minus some. The sample comprises 40,000 to 55,000 clones, 89% of which are singletons, and roughly 2% rests with the top ten. Sequencing was performed on peripheral blood. These receptors were collected from a human donor in a cohort sampled during active COVID-19.

V and J are TRBV6-1 and TRBJ2-3; D is possibly TRBD1 (5 bases). V was pared by 1 base and J by 0 bases, with 8 bases between. This CDR3 has 15 amino acids. Germline assignment: CDR1 MNHNS and CDR2 SASEGT. The CDR3 protein is CASSEVQASTDTQYF. The CDR3 nucleotides are TGTGCCAGCAGTGAAGTACAGGCTAGCACAGATACGCAGTATTTT.

The rearrangement joins TRBV30 to TRBJ1-2; D remains ambiguous. The CDR3 sequence is 14 residues long. Trimming took off 5 bases at V and 4 bases at J, with 17 bases between the two ends. The germline V gene encodes CDR1 GTSNPN and CDR2 SVGIG (reference sequence). As DNA, the CDR3 is TGTGCCTGGGTCGGACTGTCCTATAGCTATGGCTACACCTTC. The encoded protein is CAWVGLSYSYGYTF.

The chain combines TRBV5-5 with TRBJ1-2; TRBD1 agrees at 9 bases. The CDR3 spans 13 residues. Germline values: CDR1 SGHKS, CDR2 YYEKEE (reference sequence). V dropped 4 bases and J dropped 6; count of bases not matched to a gene: 4. CDR3 DNA sequence: TGTGCCAGCAGCCCCACAGGGGGCCATGGCTACACCTTC. Its translation is CASSPTGGHGYTF.

The chain has TRBV7-9 and TRBJ1-2; the D gene is possibly TRBD1 (6 bases). Germline lookup yields CDR1 SEHNR and CDR2 FQNEAQ (reference sequence). The CDR3 is 14 residues long. V dropped 5 bases and J dropped 7 bases, with 17 bases sitting between them. CDR3 DNA: TGTGCCAGCAGCACAACCACAGGGCTCGGTGGCTACACCTTC. Translation: CASSTTTGLGGYTF. The variable domain in full, completed from reference TRBV7-9 and TRBJ1-2, reads DTGVSQNPRHKITKRGQNVTFRCDPISEHNRLYWYRQTLGQGPEFLTYFQNEAQLEKSRLLSDRFSAERPKGSFSTLEIQRTEQGDSAMYLCASSTTTGLGGYTFGSGTRLTVV.

This clone was picked up one time. The rearrangement uses TRBV5-4 and TRBJ2-3, with D perhaps TRBD1 (6 bases). The CDR3 runs to 15 residues. The germline gives CDR1 SGHNT, CDR2 YYREEE (reference sequence). V lost 0 bases and J lost 4, with 12 bases in between. CDR3 residues: CASSLDRVKPDTQYF. CDR3 nucleotide sequence: TGTGCCAGCAGCTTGGACAGGGTGAAGCCAGATACGCAGTATTTT.

This chain connects TRBV6-5 to TRBJ1-1; D may be TRBD1 (6 bases). Germline CDR1 and CDR2: MNHEY and SVGAGI. CDR3 length: 12 amino acids. Trimming took 4 bases from V and 8 from J, leaving 11 bases between them. CDR3 nucleotides: TGTGCCAGCAGTTCGTGGGGGCAAGAAGCTTTCTTT. Translated: CASSSWGQEAFF.